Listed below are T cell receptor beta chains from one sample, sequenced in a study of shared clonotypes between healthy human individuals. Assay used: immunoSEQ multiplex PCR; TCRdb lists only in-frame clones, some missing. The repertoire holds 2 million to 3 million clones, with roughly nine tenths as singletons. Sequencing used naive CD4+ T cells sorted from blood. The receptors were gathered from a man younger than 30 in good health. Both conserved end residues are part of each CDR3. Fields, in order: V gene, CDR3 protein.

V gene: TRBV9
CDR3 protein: CASSVENRGPYNEQFF

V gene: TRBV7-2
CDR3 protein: CASSLRFELAGRGEQYF

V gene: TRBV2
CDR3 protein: CATRGTGGSYEQYF

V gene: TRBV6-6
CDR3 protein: CASSLDGPPEAFF

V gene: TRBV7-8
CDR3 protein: CASSRDRGYSNQPQHF

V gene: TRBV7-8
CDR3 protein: CASSPDPDRLGDSPLHF

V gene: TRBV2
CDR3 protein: CASSDSTSVGDTDTQYF

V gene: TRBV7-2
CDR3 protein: CASSPEGRDTQYF

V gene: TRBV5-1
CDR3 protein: CASSLEGEQFF

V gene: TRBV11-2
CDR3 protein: CASSLAGRETEAFF

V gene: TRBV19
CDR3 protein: CASSTPTGKGQYF

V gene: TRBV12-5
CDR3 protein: CASGLVDRNYGYTF

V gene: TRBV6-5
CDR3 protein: CASSYADYNSPLHF

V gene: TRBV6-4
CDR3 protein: CASTPCGQGHSNQPQHF